The 7 T cell receptor beta chains given below trace back to one sample, sequenced in a study of cytotoxic CD8 clonotypes in ibrutinib-treated CLL. The protocol was immunoSEQ multiplex PCR, while the TCRdb copy is restricted to in-frame clones and leaves out a portion. There are 25,000 to 30,000 clones in the sample; around 85% occur only once, and approximately 8.1% lies in the top ten. The sample here was PBMCs, taken after 24 months of ibrutinib treatment. These receptor sequences come from a human donor with chronic lymphocytic leukemia.

The genes are TRBV18 and TRBJ2-7, with a tentative D call TRBD1 (6 bases). From germline, CDR1 is KGHSH and CDR2 LQKENI. The CDR3 totals 13 residues. Between the trimmed V and J ends, which lost 3 bases and 2 bases, there was a span of 8 bases. The CDR3 coding sequence is TGTGCCAGCTCACCGGACAGCACCTACGAGCAGTACTTC. Its protein product is CASSPDSTYEQYF.

In this sample, this clone turned up a few times. This chain connects TRBV7-2 to TRBJ2-3; 9 bases agree with TRBD2. This CDR3 is 16 amino acids long. V shed 2 bases, J shed 2 bases, and the junction held 5 bases outside the gene matches. The germline gives CDR1 SGHTA, CDR2 FQGNSA. As DNA, the CDR3 is TGTGCCAGCAGCTTAAACCAGCGGGAGGTCACAGATACGCAGTATTTT. This translates into CASSLNQREVTDTQYF.

The genes are TRBV28 and TRBJ1-4; D is possibly TRBD1 (6 bases). The ends were cut back, 5 bases at V and 2 bases at J, with 15 bases in the middle. Germline V gene data show CDR1 as MDHEN and CDR2 as SYDVKM. There are 16 residues in the CDR3. DNA of the CDR3: TGTGCCAGCAGTCGCATTACAGGGTTTACTAATGAAAAACTGTTTTTT. It yields the protein CASSRITGFTNEKLFF.

The chain links TRBV18 to TRBJ1-2; D is unresolved. Germline values: CDR1 KGHSH, CDR2 LQKENI. V was pared by 0 bases and J by 4 bases, with 12 bases between. CDR3 length equals 15 residues. The CDR3 bases are TGTGCCAGCTCACCACCGGAGGGCTCTCTCTATGGCTACACCTTC. This codes for CASSPPEGSLYGYTF.

The chain links TRBV6-1 to TRBJ2-1; D may be TRBD1 or TRBD2 (7 bases each). Germline lookup yields CDR1 MNHNS and CDR2 SASEGT. The V end was cut by 2 bases, the J end by 0 bases, with 14 bases between. The length of the CDR3 is 17 residues. The CDR3 is CASSERGRGSSYNEQFF. In DNA, the CDR3 is TGTGCCAGCAGTGAAAGGGGGCGGGGGAGCTCCTACAATGAGCAGTTCTTC.

The rearrangement joins TRBV9 to TRBJ2-5, with 9 bases fitting TRBD2. Germline-derived CDR1 and CDR2 are SGDLS and YYNGEE. V trimming: 3 bases; J trimming: 1 base; junction bases outside the gene matches: 4. The CDR3 length is 15 residues. The chain's CDR3 is CASSERGGVQETQYF. The CDR3 DNA is TGTGCCAGCAGCGAACGCGGGGGGGTCCAAGAGACCCAGTACTTC. The whole variable domain, remainder taken from reference TRBV9 and TRBJ2-5, is DSGVTQTPKHLITATGQRVTLRCSPRSGDLSVYWYQQSLDQGLQFLIQYYNGEERAKGNILERFSAQQFPDLHSELNLSSLELGDSALYFCASSERGGVQETQYFGPGTRLLVL.

CDR3 sequence (DNA): TGTGCCAGCAGTCCCCCGGACAGACCCTATGGCTACACCTTC. Its protein is CASSPPDRPYGYTF. The chain couples TRBV2 to TRBJ1-2; maybe TRBD1 (6 bases). The CDR3 extends over 14 amino acids. Germline V gives CDR1 SNHLY, CDR2 FYNNEI. V shed 5 bases and J shed 4 bases, with 14 bases lying between them.